Below are 3 T cell receptor beta chains sequenced from a single sample in a study of Ad26.COV2.S vaccination and SARS-CoV-2 variants. TCRdb's copy holds only in-frame clones and misses some; the assay was immunoSEQ multiplex PCR. The data contain hundreds of thousands of clones, 75% to 95% of them singletons. Treatment of the sample: some 20 received Ad26.COV2.S at low or high dose, single or two shots; about 5 received placebo; per-sample allocation not given. After the first vaccine or placebo injection, samples were drawn on day 63. Sample: peripheral blood, taken in a trial of Ad26.COV2.S vaccine versus placebo. These receptors were collected from a person between 18 and 65 years old who received the Ad26.COV2.S COVID-19 vaccine or a placebo.

This chain links TRBV3-1 (or the pseudogene TRBV3-2) with TRBJ2-1; D call uncertain. V gave up 3 bases and J gave up 7 bases, with 13 bases separating them. This CDR3 is 14 amino acids long. Germline V gene data show CDR1 as LGHDT and CDR2 as YNNKEL (reference sequence). In nucleotides, the CDR3 is TGTGCCAGCAGCCAGCCCAGCCTCAAGAATGAGCAGTTCTTC. It is translated as CASSQPSLKNEQFF.

This sequence joins TRBV6-5 and TRBJ1-2; 8 nucleotides line up with TRBD1. The germline V gene encodes CDR1 MNHEY and CDR2 SVGAGI. CDR3 size: 13 residues. V shed 5 bases, J shed 8 bases, and the junction held 7 bases outside the gene matches. CDR3 nucleotides: TGTGCCAGCAGTACAACGGACAGGGACGGCTACACCTTC. Its translation is CASSTTDRDGYTF.

The gene calls are TRBV19 and TRBJ1-5; D is ambiguous. Per germline, CDR1 LNHDA and CDR2 SQIVND (reference sequence). The ends were cut back, 1 base at V and 9 bases at J, with 7 bases in the middle. CDR3 length: 12 amino acids. As DNA, the CDR3 is TGTGCCAGTAGTATAGTCGAGGGGCCCCAGCATTTT. This translates into CASSIVEGPQHF.